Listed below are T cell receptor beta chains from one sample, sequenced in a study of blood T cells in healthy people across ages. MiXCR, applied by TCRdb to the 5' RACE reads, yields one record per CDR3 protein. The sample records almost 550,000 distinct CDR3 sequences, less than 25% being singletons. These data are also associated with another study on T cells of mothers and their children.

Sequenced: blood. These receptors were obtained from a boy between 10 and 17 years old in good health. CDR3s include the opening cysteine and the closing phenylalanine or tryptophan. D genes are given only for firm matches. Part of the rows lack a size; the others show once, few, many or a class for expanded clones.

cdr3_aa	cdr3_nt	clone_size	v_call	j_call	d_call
CASRVPMGGEQFF	TGTGCCAGCAGGGTACCCATGGGTGGTGAGCAGTTCTTC	few	TRBV6-2/TRBV6-3	TRBJ2-1	-
CSVRLSPGNEQFF	TGCAGCGTTAGACTCTCGCCGGGGAATGAGCAGTTCTTC	few	TRBV29-1	TRBJ2-1	-
CASSVDNGPYEQYF	TGTGCCAGCAGCGTGGACAATGGGCCCTACGAGCAGTACTTC	-	TRBV3-1	TRBJ2-7	-
CSARDGAQSSYEQYF	TGCAGTGCTAGAGATGGCGCGCAGTCGTCCTACGAGCAGTACTTC	-	TRBV20-1	TRBJ2-7	-
CASSPTGGLKLFF	TGTGCCAGCAGCCCGACAGGGGGTTTAAAACTGTTTTTT	few	TRBV7-2	TRBJ1-4	TRBD1
CASSPSDGGAEQFF	TGCGCCAGCAGCCCATCGGACGGCGGGGCTGAGCAGTTCTTC	-	TRBV4-3	TRBJ2-1	-
CASSLAVNQNTEAFF	TGTGCCAGCAGTTTGGCCGTTAACCAGAACACTGAAGCTTTCTTT	-	TRBV12-3/TRBV12-4	TRBJ1-1	-
CASSSSRLGLAAICEQYF	TGTGCCAGCAGCAGCTCGCGATTGGGACTAGCGGCGATTTGCGAGCAGTACTTC	few	TRBV7-9	TRBJ2-7	TRBD2
CASSYSGGAYEQYF	TGTGCCAGCAGCTATAGCGGGGGGGCTTACGAGCAGTACTTC	few	TRBV7-2	TRBJ2-7	TRBD2
CANSNRVGEQYF	TGTGCCAACAGTAACAGGGTTGGGGAGCAGTACTTC	-	TRBV6-5	TRBJ2-5	-
CSASKTGGREQYF	TGCAGTGCTAGCAAGACAGGGGGGAGGGAGCAGTACTTC	-	TRBV20-1	TRBJ2-7	TRBD1